Described below is a single T cell receptor beta chain sequence and its context. Its target is unknown. These data belong to a study of long-term antiretroviral therapy in people with HIV. At the level of the study: There is a gap of about a decade between the earliest samples and the later 2015 immediate-ART recommendation.

The authors ran the immunoSEQ assay, v3.0, at survey level. Sequencing was intended to reach about 35,000-55,000 T-cell genomes per sample. Using immunoSEQ multiplex PCR, the repertoire was profiled, and TCRdb retains in-frame clones only, with some absent. The table records approximately 41,000 clones, roughly 80% of them present only once. One or more pre-ART and two or more post-ART PBMC samples were available from each donor. General study points: Post-ART diversity increased but stayed below transplant donor controls.

The CDR3 runs 13 residues. V gave up 10 bases and J gave up 5 bases; unmatched junction bases: 8. CDR1 LNHDA and CDR2 SQIVND come from the germline V gene (reference sequence). Sample: unsorted PBMCs, taken 1.5 years after starting antiretroviral therapy. The rearrangement joins TRBV19 to TRBJ2-1; 7 nucleotides line up with TRBD2. The sequence was collected from a young man with HIV. CDR3 bases: TGTGCCACCCCGGGGCTAGCGGACAATGAGCAGTTCTTC. This translates into CATPGLADNEQFF.